The source of this TCR beta chain is a study of shared clonotypes between healthy human individuals. Overall study context: Each donor's CD4 naive and CD4 memory cells filled three plates apiece, CD8 naive two, and CD8 memory one. Broader study findings: It was anticipated that sequencing depth would influence how many clonotypes donors shared.

Assay: immunoSEQ multiplex PCR; the TCRdb copy retains only in-frame clones and omits some. The sample consists of approximately 1.4 million clones, around 98% of them appearing once. The V end was cut by 8 bases, the J end by 5 bases, with 15 bases between. The germline V gene encodes CDR1 MDHEN and CDR2 SYDVKM. The CDR3 is made up of 13 amino acids. Donors were healthy HIV-negative adults without recently reported acute infections or vaccinations. On this clone: Its antigen is currently unknown.

The clonotype originates from a young man in good health. Sequenced input: naive CD4+ T cells sorted from blood. The subset: CD45RA+ positively selected. The chain uses TRBV28 and TRBJ1-1; no firm D call. The CDR3 sequence is CASRPPLVTEAFF. CDR3 DNA: TGTGCCAGCCGGCCTCCCTTGGTGACTGAAGCTTTCTTT.